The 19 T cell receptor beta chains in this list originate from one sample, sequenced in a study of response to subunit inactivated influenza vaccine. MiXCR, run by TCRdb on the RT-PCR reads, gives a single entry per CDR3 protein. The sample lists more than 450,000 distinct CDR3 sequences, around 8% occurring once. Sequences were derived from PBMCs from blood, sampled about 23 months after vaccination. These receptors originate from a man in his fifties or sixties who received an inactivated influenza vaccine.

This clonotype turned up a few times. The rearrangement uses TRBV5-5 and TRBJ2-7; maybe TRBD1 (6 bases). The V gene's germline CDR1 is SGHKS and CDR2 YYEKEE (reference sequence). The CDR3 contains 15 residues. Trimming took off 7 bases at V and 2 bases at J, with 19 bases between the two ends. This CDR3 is CASLLEGVSTYEQYF. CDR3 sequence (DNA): TGTGCCAGCTTACTCGAGGGGGTATCCACCTACGAGCAGTACTTC.

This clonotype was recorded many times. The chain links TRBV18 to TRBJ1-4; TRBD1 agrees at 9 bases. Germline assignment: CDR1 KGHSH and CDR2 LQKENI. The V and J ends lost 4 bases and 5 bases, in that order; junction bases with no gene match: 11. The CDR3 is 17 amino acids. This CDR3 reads CASSLASPGTGNEKLFF. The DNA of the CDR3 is TGTGCCAGCTCACTGGCCTCCCCCGGGACAGGGAATGAAAAACTGTTTTTT. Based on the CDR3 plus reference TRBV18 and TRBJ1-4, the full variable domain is NAGVMQNPRHLVRRRGQEARLRCSPMKGHSHVYWYRQLPEEGLKFMVYLQKENIIDESGMPKERFSAEFPKEGPSILRIQQVVRGDSAAYFCASSLASPGTGNEKLFFGSGTQLSVL.

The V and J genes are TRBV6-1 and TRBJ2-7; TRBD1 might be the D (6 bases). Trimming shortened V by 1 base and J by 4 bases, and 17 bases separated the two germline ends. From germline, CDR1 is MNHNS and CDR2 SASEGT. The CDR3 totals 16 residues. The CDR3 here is CASSEGFGQGFYEQYF. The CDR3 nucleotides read TGTGCCAGCAGTGAAGGTTTCGGGCAGGGGTTTTACGAGCAGTACTTC.

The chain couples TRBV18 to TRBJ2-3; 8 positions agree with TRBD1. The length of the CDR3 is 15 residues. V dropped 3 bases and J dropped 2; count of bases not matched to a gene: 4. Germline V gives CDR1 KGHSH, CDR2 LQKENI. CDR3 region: CASSPGQAFTDTQYF. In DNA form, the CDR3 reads TGTGCCAGCTCACCGGGACAGGCATTCACAGATACGCAGTATTTT.

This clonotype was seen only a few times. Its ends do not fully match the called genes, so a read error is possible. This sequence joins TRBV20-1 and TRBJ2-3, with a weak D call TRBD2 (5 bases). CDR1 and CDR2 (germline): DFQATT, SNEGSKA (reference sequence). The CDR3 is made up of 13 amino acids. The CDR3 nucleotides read TGTAGAATGGGAGAGGTTAGCACAGATACGCAGTATTTT. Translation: CRMGEVSTDTQYF.

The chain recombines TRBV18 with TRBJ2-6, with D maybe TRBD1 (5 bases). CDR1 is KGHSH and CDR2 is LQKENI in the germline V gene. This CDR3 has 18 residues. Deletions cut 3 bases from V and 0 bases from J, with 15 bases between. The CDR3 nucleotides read TGTGCCAGCTCACCTCCGACAGTTATAAGCTCTGGGGCCAACGTCCTGACTTTC. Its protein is CASSPPTVISSGANVLTF.

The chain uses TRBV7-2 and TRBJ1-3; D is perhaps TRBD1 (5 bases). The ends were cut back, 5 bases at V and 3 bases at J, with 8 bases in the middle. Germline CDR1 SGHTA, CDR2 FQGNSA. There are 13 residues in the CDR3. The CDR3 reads CASSRDSGNTIYF. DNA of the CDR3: TGTGCCAGCAGCCGCGACAGTGGAAACACCATATATTTT.

The CDR3, as DNA: TGTGCCACCTCGCTAGCGGGACCGAACACCGGGGAGCTGTTTTTT. Protein: CATSLAGPNTGELFF. The J gene is TRBJ2-2, the V gene TRBV19; 9 bases are shared with TRBD2. This CDR3 has 15 amino acids. V dropped 10 bases and J dropped 0; count of bases not matched to a gene: 6. Germline values: CDR1 LNHDA, CDR2 SQIVND (reference sequence).

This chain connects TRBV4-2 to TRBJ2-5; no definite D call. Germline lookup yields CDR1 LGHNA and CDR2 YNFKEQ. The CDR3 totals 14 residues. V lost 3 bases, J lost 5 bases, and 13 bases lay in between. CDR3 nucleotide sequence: TGTGCCAGCAGCCAGCCCTCCCTTTCGGAGACCCAGTACTTC. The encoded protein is CASSQPSLSETQYF.

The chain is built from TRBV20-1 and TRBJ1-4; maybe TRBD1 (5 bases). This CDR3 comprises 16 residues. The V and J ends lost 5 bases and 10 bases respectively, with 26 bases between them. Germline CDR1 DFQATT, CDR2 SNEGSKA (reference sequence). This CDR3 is CSAFGSGRGLEGKLFF. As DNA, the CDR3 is TGCAGTGCTTTCGGATCCGGACGGGGCCTTGAAGGAAAACTGTTTTTT.

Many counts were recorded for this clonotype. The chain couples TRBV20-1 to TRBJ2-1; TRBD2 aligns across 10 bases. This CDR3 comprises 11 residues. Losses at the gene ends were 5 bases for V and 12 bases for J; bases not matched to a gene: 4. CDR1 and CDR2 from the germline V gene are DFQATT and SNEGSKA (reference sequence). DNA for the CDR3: TGCAGTGCTTGGACTAGCGGACGGCAGTTCTTC. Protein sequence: CSAWTSGRQFF.

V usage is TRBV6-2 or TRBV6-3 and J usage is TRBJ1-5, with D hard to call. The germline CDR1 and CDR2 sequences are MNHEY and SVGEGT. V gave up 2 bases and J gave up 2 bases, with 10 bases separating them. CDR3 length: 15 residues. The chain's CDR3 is CASSYRENRNQPQHF. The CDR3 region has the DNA TGTGCCAGCAGTTACAGGGAGAATCGCAATCAGCCCCAGCATTTT.

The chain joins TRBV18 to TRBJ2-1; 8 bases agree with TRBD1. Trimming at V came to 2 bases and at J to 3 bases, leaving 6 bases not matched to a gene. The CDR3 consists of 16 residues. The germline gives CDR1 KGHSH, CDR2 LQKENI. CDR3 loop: CASSPETGVFYNEQFF. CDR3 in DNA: TGTGCCAGCTCACCAGAGACAGGGGTGTTCTACAATGAGCAGTTCTTC.

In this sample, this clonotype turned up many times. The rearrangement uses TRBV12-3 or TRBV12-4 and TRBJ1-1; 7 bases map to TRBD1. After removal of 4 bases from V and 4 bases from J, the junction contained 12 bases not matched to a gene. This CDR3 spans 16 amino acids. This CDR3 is CASSSARGGVGTEAFF. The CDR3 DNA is TGTGCCAGCAGTTCGGCCAGGGGGGGAGTTGGCACTGAAGCTTTCTTT.

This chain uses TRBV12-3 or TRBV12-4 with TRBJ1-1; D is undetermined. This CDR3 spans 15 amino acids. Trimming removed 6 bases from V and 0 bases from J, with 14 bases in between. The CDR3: CASSPGYMMNTEAFF. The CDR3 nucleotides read TGTGCCAGCAGCCCGGGCTACATGATGAACACTGAAGCTTTCTTT.

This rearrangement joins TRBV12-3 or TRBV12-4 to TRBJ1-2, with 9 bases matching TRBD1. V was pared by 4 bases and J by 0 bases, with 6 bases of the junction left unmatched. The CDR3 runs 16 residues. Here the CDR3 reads CASSYRGQEANYGYTF. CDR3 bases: TGTGCCAGCAGTTACAGGGGGCAGGAAGCTAACTATGGCTACACCTTC.

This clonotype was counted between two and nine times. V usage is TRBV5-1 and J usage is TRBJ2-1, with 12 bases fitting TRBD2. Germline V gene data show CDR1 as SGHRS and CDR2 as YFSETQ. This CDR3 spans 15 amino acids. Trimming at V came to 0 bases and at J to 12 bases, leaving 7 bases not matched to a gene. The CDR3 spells CASSLAASGGAGQFF. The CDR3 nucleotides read TGCGCCAGCAGCTTGGCGGCTAGCGGGGGGGCTGGGCAGTTCTTC.

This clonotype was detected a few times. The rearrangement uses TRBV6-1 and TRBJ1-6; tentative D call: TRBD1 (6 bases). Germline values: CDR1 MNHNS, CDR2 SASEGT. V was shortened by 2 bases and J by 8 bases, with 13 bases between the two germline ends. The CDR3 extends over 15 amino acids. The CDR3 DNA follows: TGTGCCAGCAGTGAACTGGGGGCTGGGGATTCACCCCTCCACTTT. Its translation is CASSELGAGDSPLHF.

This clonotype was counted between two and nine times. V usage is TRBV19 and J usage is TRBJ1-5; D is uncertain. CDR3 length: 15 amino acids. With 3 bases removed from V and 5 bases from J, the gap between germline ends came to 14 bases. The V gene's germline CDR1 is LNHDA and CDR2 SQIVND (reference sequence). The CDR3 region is CASSMAVGRYQPQHF. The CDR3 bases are TGTGCCAGTAGTATGGCCGTGGGCAGGTATCAGCCCCAGCATTTT.